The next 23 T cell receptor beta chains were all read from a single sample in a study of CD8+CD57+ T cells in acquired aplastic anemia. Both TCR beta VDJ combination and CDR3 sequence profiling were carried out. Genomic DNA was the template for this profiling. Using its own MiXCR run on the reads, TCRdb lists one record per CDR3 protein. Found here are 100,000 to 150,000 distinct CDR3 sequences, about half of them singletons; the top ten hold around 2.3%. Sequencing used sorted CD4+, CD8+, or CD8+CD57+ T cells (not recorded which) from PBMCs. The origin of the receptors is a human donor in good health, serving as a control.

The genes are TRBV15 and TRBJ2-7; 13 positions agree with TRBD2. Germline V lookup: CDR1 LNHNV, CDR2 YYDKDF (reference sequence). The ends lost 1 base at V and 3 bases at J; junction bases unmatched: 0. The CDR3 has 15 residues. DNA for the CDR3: TGTGCCACCAGCAGAGGGACTAGCGGGGGCTACGAGCAGTACTTC. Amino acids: CATSRGTSGGYEQYF.

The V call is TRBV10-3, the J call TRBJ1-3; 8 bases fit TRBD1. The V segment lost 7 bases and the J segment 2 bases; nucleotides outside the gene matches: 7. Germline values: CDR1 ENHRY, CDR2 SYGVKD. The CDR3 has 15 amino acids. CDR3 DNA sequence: TGTGCCATCAACCAGGACAGGGACCCTGGAAACACCATATATTTT. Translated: CAINQDRDPGNTIYF.

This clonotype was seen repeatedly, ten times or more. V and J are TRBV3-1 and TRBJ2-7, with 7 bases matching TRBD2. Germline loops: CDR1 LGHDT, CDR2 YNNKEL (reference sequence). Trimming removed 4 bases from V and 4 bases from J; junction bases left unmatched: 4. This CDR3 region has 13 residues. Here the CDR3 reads CASSPGLPYEQYF. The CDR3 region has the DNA TGTGCCAGCAGCCCGGGACTACCATACGAGCAGTACTTC.

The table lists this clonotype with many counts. CDR3 sequence reads: CAIGQGYNEQFF. DNA for the CDR3: TGTGCCATCGGACAGGGCTACAATGAGCAGTTCTTC. The chain employs TRBV10-3 and TRBJ2-1, with TRBD1 matching over 8 bases. This CDR3 has 12 residues. V trimming: 8 bases; J trimming: 3 bases; junction bases outside the gene matches: 0. Germline V lookup: CDR1 ENHRY, CDR2 SYGVKD.

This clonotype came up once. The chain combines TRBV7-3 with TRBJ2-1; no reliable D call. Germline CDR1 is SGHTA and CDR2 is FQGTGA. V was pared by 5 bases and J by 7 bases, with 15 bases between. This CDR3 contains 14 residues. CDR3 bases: TGTGCCAGCAGCCCTCAGTCTGATCCTAATGAGCAGTTCTTC. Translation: CASSPQSDPNEQFF.

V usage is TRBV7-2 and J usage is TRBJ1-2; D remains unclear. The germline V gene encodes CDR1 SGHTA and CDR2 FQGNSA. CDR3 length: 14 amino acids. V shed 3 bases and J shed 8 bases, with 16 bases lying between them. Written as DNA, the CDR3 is TGTGCCAGCAGCTTCGCAGACATAGCGGGGGGCTACACCTTC. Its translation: CASSFADIAGGYTF.

The CDR3 protein is CASSLDHYGYTF. In DNA form, the CDR3 reads TGTGCCAGCAGCTTAGACCACTATGGCTACACCTTC. This chain connects TRBV7-2 to TRBJ1-2; no definite D call. The CDR3 runs to 12 residues. Trimming shortened V by 1 base and J by 3 bases, and 3 bases separated the two germline ends. Per the germline V gene, CDR1 is SGHTA and CDR2 is FQGNSA.

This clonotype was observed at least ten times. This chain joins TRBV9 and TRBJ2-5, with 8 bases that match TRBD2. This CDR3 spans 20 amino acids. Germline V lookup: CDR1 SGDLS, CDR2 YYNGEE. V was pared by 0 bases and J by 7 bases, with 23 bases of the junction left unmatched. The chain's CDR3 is CASSVERGGGQFLVPGTQYF. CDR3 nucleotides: TGTGCCAGCAGCGTAGAAAGGGGCGGGGGGCAATTTTTGGTCCCGGGGACCCAGTACTTC.

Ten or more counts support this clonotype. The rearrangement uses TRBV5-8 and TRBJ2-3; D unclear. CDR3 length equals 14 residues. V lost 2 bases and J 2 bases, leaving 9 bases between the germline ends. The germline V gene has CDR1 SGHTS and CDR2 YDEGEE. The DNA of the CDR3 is TGTGCCAGCAGCTTTCCGGGTCCCACAGATACGCAGTATTTT. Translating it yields CASSFPGPTDTQYF.

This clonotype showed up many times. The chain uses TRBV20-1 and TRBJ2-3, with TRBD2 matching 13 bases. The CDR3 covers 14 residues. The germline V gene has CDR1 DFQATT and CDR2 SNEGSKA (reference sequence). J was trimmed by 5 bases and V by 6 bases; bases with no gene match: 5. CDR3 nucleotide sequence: TGCAGTGCACTAGCGGGGGGGCCAGTAGATACGCAGTATTTT. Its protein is CSALAGGPVDTQYF.

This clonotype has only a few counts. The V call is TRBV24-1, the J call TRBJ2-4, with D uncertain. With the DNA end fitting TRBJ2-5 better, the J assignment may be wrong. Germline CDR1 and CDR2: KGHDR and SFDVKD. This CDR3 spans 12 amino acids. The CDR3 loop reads CATSDLVETQYF. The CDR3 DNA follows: TGTGCCACCAGTGATTTGGTTGAGACCCAGTACTTC.

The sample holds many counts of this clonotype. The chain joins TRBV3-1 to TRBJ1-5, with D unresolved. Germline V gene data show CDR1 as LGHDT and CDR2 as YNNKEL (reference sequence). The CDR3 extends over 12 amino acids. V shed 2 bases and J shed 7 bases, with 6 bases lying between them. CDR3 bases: TGTGCCAGCAGCCAAAACGGGCAGCCCCAGCATTTT. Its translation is CASSQNGQPQHF. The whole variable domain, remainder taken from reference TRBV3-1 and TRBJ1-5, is DTAVSQTPKYLVTQMGNDKSIKCEQNLGHDTMYWYKQDSKKFLKIMFSYNNKELIINETVPNRFSPKSPDKAHLNLHINSLELGDSAVYFCASSQNGQPQHFGDGTRLSIL.

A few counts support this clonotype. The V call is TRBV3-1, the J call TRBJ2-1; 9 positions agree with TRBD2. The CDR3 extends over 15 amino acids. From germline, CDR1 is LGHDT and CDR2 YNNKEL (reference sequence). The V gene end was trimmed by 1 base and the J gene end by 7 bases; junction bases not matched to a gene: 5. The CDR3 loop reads CASSQALAGRNEQFF. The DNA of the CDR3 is TGTGCCAGCAGCCAAGCACTAGCGGGCCGGAATGAGCAGTTCTTC.

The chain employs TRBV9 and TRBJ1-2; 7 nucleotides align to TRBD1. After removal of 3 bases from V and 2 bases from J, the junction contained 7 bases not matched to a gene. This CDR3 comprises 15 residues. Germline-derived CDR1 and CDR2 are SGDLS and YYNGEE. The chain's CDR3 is CASSARQGWNYGYTF. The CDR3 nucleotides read TGTGCCAGCAGCGCAAGACAGGGTTGGAACTATGGCTACACCTTC.

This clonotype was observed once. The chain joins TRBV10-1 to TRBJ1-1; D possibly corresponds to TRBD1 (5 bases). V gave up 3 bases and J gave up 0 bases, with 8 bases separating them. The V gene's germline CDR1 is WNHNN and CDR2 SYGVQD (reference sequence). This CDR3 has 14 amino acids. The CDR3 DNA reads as TGCGCCAGCAGTGACAGGGCCGTGAACACTGAAGCTTTCTTT. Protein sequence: CASSDRAVNTEAFF.

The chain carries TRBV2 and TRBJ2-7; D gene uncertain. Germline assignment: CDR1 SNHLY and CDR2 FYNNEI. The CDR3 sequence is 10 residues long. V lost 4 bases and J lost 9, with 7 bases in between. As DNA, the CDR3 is TGTGCCAGCAGTGGGACCAGGCAGTACGTC. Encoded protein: CASSGTRQYV.

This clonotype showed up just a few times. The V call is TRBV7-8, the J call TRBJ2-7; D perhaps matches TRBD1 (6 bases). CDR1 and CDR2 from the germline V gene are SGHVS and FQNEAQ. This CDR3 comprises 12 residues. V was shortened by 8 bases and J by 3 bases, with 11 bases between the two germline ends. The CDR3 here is CASHSGVYEQYF. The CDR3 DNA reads TGTGCCAGCCACTCAGGGGTCTACGAGCAGTACTTC.

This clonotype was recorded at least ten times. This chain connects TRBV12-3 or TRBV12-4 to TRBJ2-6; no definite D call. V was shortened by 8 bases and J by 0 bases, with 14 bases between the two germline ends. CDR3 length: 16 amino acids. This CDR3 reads CASAFLPPSGANVLTF. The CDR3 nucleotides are TGTGCCAGCGCCTTCTTACCTCCCTCTGGGGCCAACGTCCTGACTTTC.

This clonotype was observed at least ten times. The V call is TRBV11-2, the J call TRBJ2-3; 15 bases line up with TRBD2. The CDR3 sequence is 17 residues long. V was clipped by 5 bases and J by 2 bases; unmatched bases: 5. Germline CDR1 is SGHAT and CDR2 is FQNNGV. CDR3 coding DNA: TGTGCCAGCAGCCCCGGGACTAGCGGGGGGTACACAGATACGCAGTATTTT. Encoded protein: CASSPGTSGGYTDTQYF.

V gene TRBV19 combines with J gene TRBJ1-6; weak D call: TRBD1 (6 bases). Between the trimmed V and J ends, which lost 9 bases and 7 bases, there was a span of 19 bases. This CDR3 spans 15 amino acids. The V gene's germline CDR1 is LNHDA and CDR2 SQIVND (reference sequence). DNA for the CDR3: TGTGCCAGCAAACCAGCAGGACAGATCAATTCACCCCTCCACTTT. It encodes CASKPAGQINSPLHF.

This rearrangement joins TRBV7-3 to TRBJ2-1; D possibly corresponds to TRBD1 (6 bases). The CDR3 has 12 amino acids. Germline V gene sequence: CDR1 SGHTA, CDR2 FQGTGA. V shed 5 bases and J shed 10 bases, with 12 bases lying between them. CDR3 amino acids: CASSLDRAEQFF. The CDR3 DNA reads TGTGCCAGCAGCCTGGACAGAGCGGAGCAGTTCTTC. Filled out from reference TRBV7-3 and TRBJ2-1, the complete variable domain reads GAGVSQTPSNKVTEKGKYVELRCDPISGHTALYWYRQSLGQGPEFLIYFQGTGAADDSGLPNDRFFAVRPEGSVSTLKIQRTERGDSAVYLCASSLDRAEQFFGPGTRLTVL.

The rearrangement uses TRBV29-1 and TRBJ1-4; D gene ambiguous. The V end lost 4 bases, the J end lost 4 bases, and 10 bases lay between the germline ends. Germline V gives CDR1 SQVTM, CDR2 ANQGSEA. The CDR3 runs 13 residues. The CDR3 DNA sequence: TGCAGCGTTGGAGGATCCCATAATGAAAAACTGTTTTTT. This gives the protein CSVGGSHNEKLFF.

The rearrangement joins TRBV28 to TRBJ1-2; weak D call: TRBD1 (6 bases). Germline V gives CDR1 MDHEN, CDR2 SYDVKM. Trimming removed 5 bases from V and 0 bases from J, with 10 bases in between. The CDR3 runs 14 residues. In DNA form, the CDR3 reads TGTGCCAGCAGTATAACAGGGCCTAACTATGGCTACACCTTC. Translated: CASSITGPNYGYTF.